This record covers a single T cell receptor beta chain. The data are from a study of blood T cell repertoires in COVID-19. At the level of the study: There were acute and convalescent COVID-19 samples, and they came from the United States, Italy and Spain. Sources were T cells, B-cell-depleted T cells, or PBMCs; the material itself was cDNA or gDNA.

V dropped 9 bases and J dropped 7 bases, with 17 bases sitting between them. There are 14 residues in the CDR3. Germline lookup yields CDR1 SGHNT and CDR2 YYREEE (reference sequence). Authors' methods: It was from reference gene primer amplification that nucleated cell counts were estimated. Clones were sequenced by immunoSEQ multiplex PCR, and TCRdb holds only the in-frame ones, with some missing. D and trimming come from the DNA, and the V and J calls and clone size come from that table. The sample gives some 110,000 clones, roughly 87% of which show up once; 4% to 5% is in the top ten. The TCR sequence derives from a man aged 50 to 59 with acute or convalescent COVID-19. Sequencing was performed on peripheral blood. This chain uses TRBV5-4 with TRBJ1-6, with a weak D call TRBD1 (6 bases). DNA of the CDR3: TGTGCCACCTATTCGGGGGGCACAAATTCACCCCTCCACTTT. Its translation: CATYSGGTNSPLHF.